This T cell receptor beta chain was profiled in a study of blood T cells in healthy people across ages. CDR3 length equals 14 residues. Per germline, CDR1 SGHDT and CDR2 YYEEEE. They isolated at least 6 million PBMCs from each sample. With a J-beta primer mix and a sample-barcoded 5' primer, a second PCR ran about 6 to 11 cycles. Each TCR beta cDNA got a 12-nucleotide random molecular identifier. TCRdb analysed the 5' RACE reads with MiXCR anew, one entry per CDR3 protein. The sample includes around 650,000 distinct CDR3 sequences, approximately 30% seen only once; the top ten take approximately 15%. In the case of this clonotype: Since a much larger clone is just one base distant, this may be a read error.

This sequence joins TRBV5-6 and TRBJ2-3; 7 bases are shared with TRBD2. Source material: blood. The TCR comes from a woman of 80 years or more in good health. CDR3 in amino acids: CANSSLAVTDTQYF. CDR3 nucleotides: TGTGCCAACAGCTCCCTAGCGGTCACAGATACGCAGTATTTT.